This passage covers 11 T cell receptor beta chains from one sample sequenced in a study of blood T cell repertoires in COVID-19. Using immunoSEQ multiplex PCR, the repertoire was profiled, and TCRdb retains in-frame clones only, with some absent. The table lists some 80,000 clones, about 88% of them singletons. Sequencing was done on a sample of peripheral blood. These receptors all come from a man in his 60s with COVID-19, enrolled during active disease.

The rearrangement links TRBV21-1 to TRBJ2-1; TRBD1 is taken as the D call from the table, unchecked against the DNA. TRBV21-1 is shown as a pseudogene. CDR3 length equals 16 residues. Here the CDR3 reads CASSKVLGTGHNEQFF. The CDR3 DNA is TGTGCCAGCAGCAAAGTCCTTGGGACAGGGCACAATGAGCAGTTCTTC.

The V gene is TRBV12-3 or TRBV12-4, the J gene TRBJ2-7; 7 nucleotides align to TRBD2. This CDR3 spans 13 amino acids. Trimming took 5 bases from V and 2 from J; bases not matched to a gene: 3. In DNA form, the CDR3 reads TGTGCCAGCAGTATCGGGGGGACCTACGAGCAGTACTTC. As protein: CASSIGGTYEQYF.

V and J are TRBV15 and TRBJ2-3; D ambiguous. This CDR3 comprises 13 residues. Germline-derived CDR1 and CDR2 are LNHNV and YYDKDF (reference sequence). V shed 9 bases and J shed 8 bases, with 18 bases lying between them. The DNA for the CDR3 is TGTGCCACGAGACTCCTAAGAAGTCCTACGCAGTATTTT. It translates to CATRLLRSPTQYF.

The CDR3 protein is CASSQSRTGAYEQYF. Here the CDR3 DNA reads TGTGCCAGCAGCCAAAGTCGGACAGGGGCCTACGAGCAGTACTTC. V usage is TRBV3-1 (or the pseudogene TRBV3-2) and J usage is TRBJ2-7, with 9 bases matching TRBD1. The V gene end was trimmed by 2 bases and the J gene end by 2 bases; junction bases not matched to a gene: 4. The V gene's germline CDR1 is LGHDT and CDR2 YNNKEL (reference sequence). This CDR3 spans 15 amino acids.

The V and J genes are TRBV28 and TRBJ1-2; TRBD1 matches at 7 bases. Losses at the gene ends were 5 bases for V and 2 bases for J; bases not matched to a gene: 11. The CDR3 has 16 residues. Germline V gene data show CDR1 as MDHEN and CDR2 as SYDVKM. The CDR3 sequence: CASSRTPTGKNYGYTF. CDR3 in DNA: TGTGCCAGCAGTCGGACACCGACAGGGAAGAACTATGGCTACACCTTC.

The chain joins TRBV15 to TRBJ2-3; D remains ambiguous. This CDR3 spans 14 amino acids. V was pared by 0 bases and J by 5 bases, with 9 bases between. Looked up from germline, CDR1 is LNHNV and CDR2 is YYDKDF (reference sequence). The CDR3 nucleotides read TGTGCCACCAGCAGAGAGGCTGGTGTAGATACGCAGTATTTT. Amino acid sequence: CATSREAGVDTQYF.

Regarding this clone: One end of the junction is discordant with germline, which a read error may explain. The CDR3 nucleotides are TGTGCCAGCAGCTCGTCCGGGACTAGCGCGAACTTC. It codes for CASSSSGTSANF. This chain connects TRBV7-2 to TRBJ2-7, with TRBD2 matching over 10 bases. Germline CDR1 is SGHTA and CDR2 is FQGNSA. CDR3 length: 12 residues.

The chain joins TRBV7-3 to TRBJ2-3; D possibly corresponds to TRBD2 (6 bases). CDR1 SGHTA and CDR2 FQGTGA come from the germline V gene. This CDR3 contains 15 residues. V shed 1 base and J shed 2 bases, with 10 bases lying between them. The DNA for the CDR3 is TGTGCCAGCAGCTTAAGCGGGGTCTACACAGATACGCAGTATTTT. Translated: CASSLSGVYTDTQYF.

Concerning this clone: The sample holds other DNA sequences that translate to the same CDR3. V is TRBV12-3 or TRBV12-4 and J is TRBJ1-5; D is unresolved. Trimming left V 3 bases short and J 2 bases short, with 5 bases between. The CDR3 is 13 amino acids. The DNA of the CDR3 is TGTGCCAGCAGTTTCCGGGGCAATCAGCCCCAGCATTTT. Its protein is CASSFRGNQPQHF.

This rearrangement joins TRBV12-3 or TRBV12-4 to TRBJ1-2, with TRBD1 matching 7 bases. V was pared by 6 bases and J by 5 bases, with 6 bases of the junction left unmatched. CDR3 size: 13 residues. This chain's CDR3 is CASSRDRVYGYTF. The CDR3 coding sequence is TGTGCCAGCAGCCGAGACAGGGTTTATGGCTACACCTTC.

V gene TRBV19 combines with J gene TRBJ1-1, with 7 bases fitting TRBD1. V lost 6 bases and J lost 3; bases outside the gene matches: 7. The germline CDR1 and CDR2 sequences are LNHDA and SQIVND (reference sequence). The CDR3 loop spans 14 amino acids. CDR3 loop: CASRVTGRDTEAFF. The CDR3 nucleotides read TGTGCCAGTAGGGTGACAGGGAGAGACACTGAAGCTTTCTTT.